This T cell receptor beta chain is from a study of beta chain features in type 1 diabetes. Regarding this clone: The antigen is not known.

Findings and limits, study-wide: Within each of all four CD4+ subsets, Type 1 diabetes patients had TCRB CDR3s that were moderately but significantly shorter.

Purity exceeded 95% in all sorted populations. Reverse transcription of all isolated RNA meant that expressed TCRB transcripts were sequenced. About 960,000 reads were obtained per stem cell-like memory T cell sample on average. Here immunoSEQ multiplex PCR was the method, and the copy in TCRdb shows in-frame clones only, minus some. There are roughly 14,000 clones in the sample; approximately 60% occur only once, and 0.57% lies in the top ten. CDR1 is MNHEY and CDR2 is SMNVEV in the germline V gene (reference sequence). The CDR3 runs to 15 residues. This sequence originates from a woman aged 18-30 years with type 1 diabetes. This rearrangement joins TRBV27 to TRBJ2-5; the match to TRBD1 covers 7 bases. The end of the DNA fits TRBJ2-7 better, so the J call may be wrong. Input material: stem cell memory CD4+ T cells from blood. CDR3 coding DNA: TGTGCCAGCAGTTGGAAGATACAGGGGTTCGACGAGCAGTACTTC. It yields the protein CASSWKIQGFDEQYF.